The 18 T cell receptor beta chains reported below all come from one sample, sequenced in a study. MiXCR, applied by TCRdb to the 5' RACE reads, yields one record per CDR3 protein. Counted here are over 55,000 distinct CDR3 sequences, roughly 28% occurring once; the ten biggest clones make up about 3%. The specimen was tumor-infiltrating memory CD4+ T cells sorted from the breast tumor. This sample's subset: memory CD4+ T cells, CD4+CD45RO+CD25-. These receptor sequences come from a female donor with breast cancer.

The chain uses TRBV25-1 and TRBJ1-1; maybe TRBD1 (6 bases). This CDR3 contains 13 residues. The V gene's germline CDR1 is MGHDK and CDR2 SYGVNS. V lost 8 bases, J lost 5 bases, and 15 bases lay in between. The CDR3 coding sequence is TGTGCCAGCGCCACAGGGATGGGGACTGAAGCTTTCTTT. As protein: CASATGMGTEAFF. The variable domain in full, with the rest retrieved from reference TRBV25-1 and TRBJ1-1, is EADIYQTPRYLVIGTGKKITLECSQTMGHDKMYWYQQDPGMELHLIHYSYGVNSTEKGDLSSESTVSRIRTEHFPLTLESARPSHTSQYLCASATGMGTEAFFGQGTRLTVV.

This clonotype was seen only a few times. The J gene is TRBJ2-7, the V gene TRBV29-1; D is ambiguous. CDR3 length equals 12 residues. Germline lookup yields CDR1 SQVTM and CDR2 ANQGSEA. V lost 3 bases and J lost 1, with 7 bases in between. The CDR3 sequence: CSVESPSYEQYF. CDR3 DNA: TGCAGCGTTGAGTCTCCGTCCTACGAGCAGTACTTC.

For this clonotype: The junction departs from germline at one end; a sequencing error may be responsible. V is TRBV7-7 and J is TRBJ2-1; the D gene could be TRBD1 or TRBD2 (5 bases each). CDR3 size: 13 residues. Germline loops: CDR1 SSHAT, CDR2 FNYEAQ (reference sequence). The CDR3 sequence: CASSYGTDNEQFF. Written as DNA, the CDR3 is TGTGCTAGCAGTTATGGGACCGACAATGAGCAGTTCTTC.

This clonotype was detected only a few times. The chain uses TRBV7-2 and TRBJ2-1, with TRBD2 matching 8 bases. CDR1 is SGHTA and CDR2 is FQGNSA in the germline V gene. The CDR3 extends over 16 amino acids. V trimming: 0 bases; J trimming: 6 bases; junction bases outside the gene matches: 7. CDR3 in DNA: TGTGCCAGCAGCTTAGCGGCCAGCGGGAGACTCAATGAGCAGTTCTTC. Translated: CASSLAASGRLNEQFF.

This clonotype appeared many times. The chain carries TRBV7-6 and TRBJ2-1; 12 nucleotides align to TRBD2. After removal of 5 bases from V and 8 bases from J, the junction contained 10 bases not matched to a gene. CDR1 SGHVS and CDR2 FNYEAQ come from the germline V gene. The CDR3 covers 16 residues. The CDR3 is CASSKRLAGVGDEQFF. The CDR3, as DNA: TGTGCCAGCAGCAAAAGACTAGCGGGAGTAGGGGATGAGCAGTTCTTC.

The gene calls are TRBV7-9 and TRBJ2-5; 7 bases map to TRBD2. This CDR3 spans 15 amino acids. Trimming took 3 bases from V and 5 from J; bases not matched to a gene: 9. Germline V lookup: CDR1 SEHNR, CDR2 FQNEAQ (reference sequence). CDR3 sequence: CASSFGGGPGETQYF. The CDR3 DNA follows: TGTGCCAGCAGCTTCGGGGGAGGGCCGGGGGAGACCCAGTACTTC.

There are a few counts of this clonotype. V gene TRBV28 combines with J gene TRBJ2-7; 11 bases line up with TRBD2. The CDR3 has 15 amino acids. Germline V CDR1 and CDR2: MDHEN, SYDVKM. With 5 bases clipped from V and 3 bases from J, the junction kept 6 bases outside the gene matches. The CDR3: CASSTVAGGDYEQYF. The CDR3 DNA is TGTGCCAGCAGTACCGTAGCGGGAGGGGACTACGAGCAGTACTTC. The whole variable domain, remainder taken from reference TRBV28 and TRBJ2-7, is DVKVTQSSRYLVKRTGEKVFLECVQDMDHENMFWYRQDPGLGLRLIYFSYDVKMKEKGDIPEGYSVSREKKERFSLILESASTNQTSMYLCASSTVAGGDYEQYFGPGTRLTVT.

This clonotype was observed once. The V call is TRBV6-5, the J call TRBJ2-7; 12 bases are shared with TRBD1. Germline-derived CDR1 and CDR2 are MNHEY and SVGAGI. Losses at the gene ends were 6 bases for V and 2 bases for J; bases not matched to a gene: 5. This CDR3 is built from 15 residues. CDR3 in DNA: TGTGCCAGCAGACGGGGACAGGGGGCCGCCTACGAGCAGTACTTC. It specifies CASRRGQGAAYEQYF.

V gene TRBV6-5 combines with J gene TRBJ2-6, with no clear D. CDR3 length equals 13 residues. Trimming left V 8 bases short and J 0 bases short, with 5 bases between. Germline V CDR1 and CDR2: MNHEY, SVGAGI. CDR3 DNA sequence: TGTGCCAGCCGGACCTCTGGGGCCAACGTCCTGACTTTC. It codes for CASRTSGANVLTF.

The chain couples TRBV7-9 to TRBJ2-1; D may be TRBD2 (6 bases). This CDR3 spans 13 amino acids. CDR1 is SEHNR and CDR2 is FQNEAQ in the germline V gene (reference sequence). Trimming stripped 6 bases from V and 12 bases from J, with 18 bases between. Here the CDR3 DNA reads TGTGCCAGCAGTAGGGGCGGGGACTGGTTGCAGTTCTTC. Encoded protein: CASSRGGDWLQFF.

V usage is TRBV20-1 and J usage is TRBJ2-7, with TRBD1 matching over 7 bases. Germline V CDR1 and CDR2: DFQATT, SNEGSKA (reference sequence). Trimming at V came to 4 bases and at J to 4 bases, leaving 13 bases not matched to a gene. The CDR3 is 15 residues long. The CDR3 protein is CSANPATGTRYEQYF. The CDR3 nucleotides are TGCAGTGCTAACCCCGCGACAGGGACCAGGTACGAGCAGTACTTC.

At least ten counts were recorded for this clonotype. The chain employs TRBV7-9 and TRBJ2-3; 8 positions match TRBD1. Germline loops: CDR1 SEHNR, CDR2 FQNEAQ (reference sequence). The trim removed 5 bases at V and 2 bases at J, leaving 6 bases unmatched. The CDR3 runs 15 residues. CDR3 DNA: TGTGCCAGCAGCCCCGGACAGGGCCCCACAGATACGCAGTATTTT. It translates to CASSPGQGPTDTQYF.

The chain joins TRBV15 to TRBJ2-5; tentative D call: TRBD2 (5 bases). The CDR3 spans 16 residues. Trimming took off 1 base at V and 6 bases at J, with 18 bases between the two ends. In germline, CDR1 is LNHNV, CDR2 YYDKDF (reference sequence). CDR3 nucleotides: TGTGCCACCAGCAGAGTATCCAGCGGAGTCGGGAAGACCCAGTACTTC. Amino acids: CATSRVSSGVGKTQYF.

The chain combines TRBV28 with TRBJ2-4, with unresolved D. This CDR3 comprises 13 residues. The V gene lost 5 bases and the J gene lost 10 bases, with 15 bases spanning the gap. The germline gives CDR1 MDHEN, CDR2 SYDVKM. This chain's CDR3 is CASSHSLVGIQYF. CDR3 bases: TGTGCCAGCAGTCACAGTCTCGTAGGAATTCAGTACTTC.

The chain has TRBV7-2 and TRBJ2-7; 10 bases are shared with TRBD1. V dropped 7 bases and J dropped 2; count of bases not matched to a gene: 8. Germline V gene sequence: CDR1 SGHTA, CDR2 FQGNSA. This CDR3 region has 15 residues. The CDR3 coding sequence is TGTGCCAGCACTCGATGGGGGACAGGGGCCTACGAGCAGTACTTC. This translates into CASTRWGTGAYEQYF.

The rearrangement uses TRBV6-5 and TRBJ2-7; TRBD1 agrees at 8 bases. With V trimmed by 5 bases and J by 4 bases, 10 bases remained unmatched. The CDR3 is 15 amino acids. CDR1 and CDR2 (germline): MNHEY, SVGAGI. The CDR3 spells CASSATGTGNYEQYF. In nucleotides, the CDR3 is TGTGCCAGCAGTGCAACCGGGACAGGAAATTACGAGCAGTACTTC.

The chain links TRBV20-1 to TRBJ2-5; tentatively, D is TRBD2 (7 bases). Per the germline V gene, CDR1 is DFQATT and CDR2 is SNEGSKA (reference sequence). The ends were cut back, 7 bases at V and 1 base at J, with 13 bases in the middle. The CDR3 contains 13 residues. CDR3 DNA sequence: TGCAGTGTCCCGGCGGGGGCCCAAGAGACCCAGTACTTC. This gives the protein CSVPAGAQETQYF.

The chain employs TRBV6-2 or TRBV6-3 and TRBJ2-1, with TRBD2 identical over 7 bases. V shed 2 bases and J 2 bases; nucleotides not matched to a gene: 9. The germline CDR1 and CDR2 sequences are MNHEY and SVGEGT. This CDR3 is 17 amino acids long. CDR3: CASSYLPGRGTYNEQFF. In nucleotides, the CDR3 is TGTGCCAGCAGTTACCTTCCTGGGAGGGGCACCTACAATGAGCAGTTCTTC.